Each of the 6 T cell receptor beta chains below was sequenced from the same sample in a study of cytomegalovirus exposure and HLA in healthy donors. The PCR ran on 60 Vbeta and 13 Jbeta primers. Repertoires were generated with immunoSEQ multiplex PCR, while TCRdb's copy carries only in-frame clones and drops some. The sample records around 100,000 clones, 78% being singletons. The source material was PBMCs. These receptors all come from a woman in her 40s in good health and CMV-seronegative.

This clone was seen just once. The rearrangement links TRBV27 to TRBJ1-1, with D possibly matching TRBD1 (6 bases). CDR1 and CDR2 from the germline V gene are MNHEY and SMNVEV (reference sequence). This CDR3 has 14 amino acids. With 6 bases removed from V and 1 base from J, the gap between germline ends came to 12 bases. The CDR3 nucleotides read TGTGCCAGCAGCGCCAGGGGAGCGAACACTGAAGCTTTCTTT. Protein product: CASSARGANTEAFF.

The gene calls are TRBV19 and TRBJ2-6; 7 positions match TRBD1. Germline V gene data show CDR1 as LNHDA and CDR2 as SQIVND (reference sequence). J lost 0 bases, V lost 11 bases, and 10 bases had no gene match. The CDR3 has 16 residues. CDR3 nucleotides: TGTGCCTCTTCGATTACAGGGGCCTCTGGGGCCAACGTCCTGACTTTC. Amino acids: CASSITGASGANVLTF.

CDR3 amino acids: CASSLGAGGIIFEPQHF. CDR3 bases: TGTGCCAGCAGTCTTGGGGCAGGGGGCATTATCTTTGAGCCCCAGCATTTT. V and J are TRBV28 and TRBJ1-5, with 8 bases aligning to TRBD1. The V segment lost 5 bases and the J segment 8 bases; nucleotides outside the gene matches: 17. Germline V lookup: CDR1 MDHEN, CDR2 SYDVKM. This CDR3 region has 17 residues.

This chain uses TRBV4-3 with TRBJ2-2; 7 bases agree with TRBD2. The germline V gene has CDR1 LGHNA and CDR2 YSLEER. The length of the CDR3 is 16 residues. V lost 3 bases and J lost 1; bases outside the gene matches: 5. As DNA, the CDR3 is TGCGCCAGCAGCCATCTGGGCGGGAGGAACACCGGGGAGCTGTTTTTT. Translated: CASSHLGGRNTGELFF.

The CDR3 DNA sequence: TGTGCCAGCAGTTTTAGGCAGGGAAACACTGAAGCTTTCTTT. This encodes CASSFRQGNTEAFF. The rearrangement links TRBV5-6 to TRBJ1-1; TRBD1 might be the D (5 bases). Germline V gives CDR1 SGHDT, CDR2 YYEEEE. This CDR3 spans 14 amino acids. Trimming shortened V by 5 bases and J by 2 bases, and 13 bases separated the two germline ends.

The V call is TRBV9, the J call TRBJ1-3; D gene unclear. Between the trimmed V and J ends, which lost 0 bases and 4 bases, there was a span of 8 bases. Germline CDR1 is SGDLS and CDR2 is YYNGEE. The CDR3 has 14 amino acids. The CDR3 protein is CASSVAQRGNTIYF. In DNA, the CDR3 is TGTGCCAGCAGCGTAGCCCAGCGGGGAAACACCATATATTTT.